This T cell receptor (beta chain) was found in a study of cytomegalovirus exposure and HLA in healthy donors. Researchers ran the PCR with 60 Vbeta and 13 Jbeta primers. The data were produced by immunoSEQ multiplex PCR, yet TCRdb's version contains in-frame clones alone and is incomplete. This listing includes about 130,000 clones. The CDR3 totals 15 residues. The germline V gene encodes CDR1 SGHTA and CDR2 FQGNSA. The V end was cut by 1 base, the J end by 1 base, with 8 bases between. This clonotype originated in a woman aged 40 to 55 in good health and CMV-seropositive. The sequencing input was PBMCs. J is TRBJ2-1 and V is TRBV7-2; weak D call: TRBD2 (5 bases). DNA for the CDR3: TGTGCCAGCAGCTTAGTTGCGGGTTCCTACAATGAGCAGTTCTTC. Amino acids: CASSLVAGSYNEQFF.